This T cell receptor (beta chain) appears in the sequencing data of a study of cytomegalovirus exposure and HLA in healthy donors. The study's findings and limits: Donors were assumed by presence/absence analyses to have roughly uniform sequencing depth.

A note on this clone: What it recognizes is unknown.

Germline assignment: CDR1 SGHVS and CDR2 FQNEAQ. Trimming pared 4 bases from V and 1 base from J, leaving 13 bases between. This CDR3 region has 15 residues. PCR was performed using 60 Vbeta and 13 Jbeta primers. Assay used: immunoSEQ multiplex PCR; TCRdb lists only in-frame clones, some missing. Among 170,000 or so clones listed, 75% to 85% were seen once. The sequence was collected from a boy aged 10-17 years in good health and CMV-seronegative. The specimen was PBMCs. The rearrangement links TRBV7-8 to TRBJ1-1; D is possibly TRBD1 (6 bases). The CDR3 here is CASSSHRVTNTEAFF. The CDR3 DNA follows: TGTGCCAGCAGCTCCCACAGGGTCACGAACACTGAAGCTTTCTTT. Using reference TRBV7-8 and TRBJ1-1 for the parts outside the CDR3, the full variable domain is GAGVSQSPRYKVAKRGQDVALRCDPISGHVSLFWYQQALGQGPEFLTYFQNEAQLDKSGLPSDRFFAERPEGSVSTLKIQRTQQEDSAVYLCASSSHRVTNTEAFFGQGTRLTVV.